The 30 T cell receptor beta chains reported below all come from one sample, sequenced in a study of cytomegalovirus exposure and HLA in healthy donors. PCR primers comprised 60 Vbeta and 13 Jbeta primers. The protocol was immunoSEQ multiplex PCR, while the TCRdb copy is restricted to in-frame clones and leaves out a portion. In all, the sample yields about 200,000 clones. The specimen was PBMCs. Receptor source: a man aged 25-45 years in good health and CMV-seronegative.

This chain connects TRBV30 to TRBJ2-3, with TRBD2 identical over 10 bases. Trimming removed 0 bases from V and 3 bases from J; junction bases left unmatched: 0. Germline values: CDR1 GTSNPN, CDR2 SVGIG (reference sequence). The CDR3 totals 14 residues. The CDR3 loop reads CAWSVLAGTDTQYF. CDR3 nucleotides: TGTGCCTGGAGTGTACTAGCGGGAACAGATACGCAGTATTTT. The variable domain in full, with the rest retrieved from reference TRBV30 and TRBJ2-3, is SQTIHQWPATLVQPVGSPLSLECTVEGTSNPNLYWYRQAAGRGLQLLFYSVGIGQISSEVPQNLSASRPQDRQFILSSKKLLLSDSGFYLCAWSVLAGTDTQYFGPGTRLTVL.

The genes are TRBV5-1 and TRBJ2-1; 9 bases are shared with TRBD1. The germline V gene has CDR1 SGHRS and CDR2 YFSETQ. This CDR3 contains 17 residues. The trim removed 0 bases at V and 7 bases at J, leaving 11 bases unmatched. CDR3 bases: TGCGCCAGCAGCTTGGAGGGACAGGGAACGGGAACAAATGAGCAGTTCTTC. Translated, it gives CASSLEGQGTGTNEQFF.

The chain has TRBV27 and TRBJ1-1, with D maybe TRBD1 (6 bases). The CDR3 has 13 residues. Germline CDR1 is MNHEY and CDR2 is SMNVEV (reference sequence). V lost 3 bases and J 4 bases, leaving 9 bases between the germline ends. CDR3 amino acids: CASSFQTGTEAFF. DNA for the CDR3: TGTGCCAGCAGTTTCCAGACAGGCACTGAAGCTTTCTTT.

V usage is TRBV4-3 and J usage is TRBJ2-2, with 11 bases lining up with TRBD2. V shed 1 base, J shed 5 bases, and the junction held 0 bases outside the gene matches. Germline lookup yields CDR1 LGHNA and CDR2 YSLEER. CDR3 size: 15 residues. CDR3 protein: CASSQGTSGTGELFF. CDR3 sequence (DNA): TGCGCCAGCAGCCAAGGGACTAGCGGGACCGGGGAGCTGTTTTTT.

This CDR3 reads CASSYNPGQGWETQYF. The DNA of the CDR3 is TGTGCCAGCAGTTATAATCCGGGACAGGGGTGGGAGACCCAGTACTTC. The chain is built from TRBV6-5 and TRBJ2-5, with 10 bases aligning to TRBD1. V lost 3 bases to trimming and J lost 5 bases; unmatched junction nucleotides: 9. Germline V gene data show CDR1 as MNHEY and CDR2 as SVGAGI. The CDR3 contains 16 residues.

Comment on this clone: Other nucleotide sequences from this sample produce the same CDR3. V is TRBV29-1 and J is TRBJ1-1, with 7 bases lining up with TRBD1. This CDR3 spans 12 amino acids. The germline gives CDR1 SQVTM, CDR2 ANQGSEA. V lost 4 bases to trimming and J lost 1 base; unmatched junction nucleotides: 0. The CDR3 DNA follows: TGCAGCGTTGGGACAGGGAACACTGAAGCTTTCTTT. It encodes CSVGTGNTEAFF.

The CDR3 loop is CASSTRPGGEDTGELFF. The DNA of the CDR3 is TGTGCCAGCAGCACTAGACCAGGGGGAGAGGACACCGGGGAGCTGTTTTTT. The V gene is TRBV7-9, the J gene TRBJ2-2, with 7 bases aligning to TRBD1. Germline assignment: CDR1 SEHNR and CDR2 FQNEAQ (reference sequence). V shed 5 bases, J shed 3 bases, and the junction held 12 bases outside the gene matches. This CDR3 has 17 amino acids.

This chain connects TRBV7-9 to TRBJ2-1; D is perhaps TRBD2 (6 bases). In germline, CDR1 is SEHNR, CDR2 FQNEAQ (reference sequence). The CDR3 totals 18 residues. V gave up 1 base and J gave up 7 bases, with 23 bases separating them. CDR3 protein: CASSLVGGPTRRRNEQFF. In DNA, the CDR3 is TGTGCCAGCAGCTTAGTTGGGGGTCCGACTAGAAGGCGAAATGAGCAGTTCTTC.

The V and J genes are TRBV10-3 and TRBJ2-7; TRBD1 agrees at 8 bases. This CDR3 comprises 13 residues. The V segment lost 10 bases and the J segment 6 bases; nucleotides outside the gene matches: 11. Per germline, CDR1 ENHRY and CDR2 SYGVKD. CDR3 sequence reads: CATTGQGRSEQYF. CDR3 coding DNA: TGTGCCACCACTGGACAGGGAAGGAGCGAGCAGTACTTC.

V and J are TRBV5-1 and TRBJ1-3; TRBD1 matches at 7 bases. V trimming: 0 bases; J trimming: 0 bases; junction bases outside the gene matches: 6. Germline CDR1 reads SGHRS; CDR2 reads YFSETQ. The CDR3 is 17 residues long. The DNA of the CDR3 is TGCGCCAGCAGCTTGGGGCAGGGGGTTCCCTCTGGAAACACCATATATTTT. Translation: CASSLGQGVPSGNTIYF.

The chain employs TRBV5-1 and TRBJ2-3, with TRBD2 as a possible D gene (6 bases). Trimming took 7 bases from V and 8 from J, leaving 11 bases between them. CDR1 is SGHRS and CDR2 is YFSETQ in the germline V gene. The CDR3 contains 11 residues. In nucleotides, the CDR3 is TGCGCCAGCCTCTTGGGAGGTACGCAGTATTTT. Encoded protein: CASLLGGTQYF.

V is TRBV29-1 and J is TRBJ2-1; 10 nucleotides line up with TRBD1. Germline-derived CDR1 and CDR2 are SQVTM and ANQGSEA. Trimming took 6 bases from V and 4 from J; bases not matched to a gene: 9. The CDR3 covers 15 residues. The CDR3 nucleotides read TGCAGCGTCGCCAGGGACAGGGGACCATACAATGAGCAGTTCTTC. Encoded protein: CSVARDRGPYNEQFF.

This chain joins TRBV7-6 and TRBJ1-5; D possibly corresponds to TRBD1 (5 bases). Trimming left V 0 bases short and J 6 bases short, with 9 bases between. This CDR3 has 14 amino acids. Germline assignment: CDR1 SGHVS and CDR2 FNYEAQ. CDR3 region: CASSLAGGTQPQHF. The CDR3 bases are TGTGCCAGCAGCTTAGCGGGGGGGACTCAGCCCCAGCATTTT.

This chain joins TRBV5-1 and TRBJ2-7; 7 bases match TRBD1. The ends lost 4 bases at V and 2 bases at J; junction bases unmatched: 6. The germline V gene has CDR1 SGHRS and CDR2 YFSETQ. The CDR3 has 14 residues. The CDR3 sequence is CASSRGDSAYEQYF. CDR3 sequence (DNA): TGCGCCAGCAGCCGTGGGGACAGCGCCTACGAGCAGTACTTC. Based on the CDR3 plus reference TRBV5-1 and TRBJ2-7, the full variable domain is KAGVTQTPRYLIKTRGQQVTLSCSPISGHRSVSWYQQTPGQGLQFLFEYFSETQRNKGNFPGRFSGRQFSNSRSEMNVSTLELGDSALYLCASSRGDSAYEQYFGPGTRLTVT.

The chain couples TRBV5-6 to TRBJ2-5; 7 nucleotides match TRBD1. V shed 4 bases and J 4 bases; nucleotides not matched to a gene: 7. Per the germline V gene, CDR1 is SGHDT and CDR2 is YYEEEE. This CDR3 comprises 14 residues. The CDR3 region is CASSGTGVRETQYF. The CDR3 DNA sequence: TGTGCCAGCAGCGGCACAGGGGTGCGAGAGACCCAGTACTTC.

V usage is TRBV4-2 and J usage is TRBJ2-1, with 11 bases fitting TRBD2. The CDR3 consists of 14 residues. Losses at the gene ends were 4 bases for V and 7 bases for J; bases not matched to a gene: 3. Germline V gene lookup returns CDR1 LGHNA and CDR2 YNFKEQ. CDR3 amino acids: CASSLRTSGNEQFF. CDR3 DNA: TGTGCCAGCAGCCTCCGGACTAGCGGGAATGAGCAGTTCTTC.

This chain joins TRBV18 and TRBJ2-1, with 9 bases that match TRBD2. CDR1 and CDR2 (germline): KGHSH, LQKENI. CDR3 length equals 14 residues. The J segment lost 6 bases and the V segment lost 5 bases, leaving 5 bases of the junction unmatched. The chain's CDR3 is CASSSGLAGNEQFF. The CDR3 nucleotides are TGTGCCAGCTCATCGGGACTAGCCGGCAATGAGCAGTTCTTC. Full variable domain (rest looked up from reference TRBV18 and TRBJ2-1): NAGVMQNPRHLVRRRGQEARLRCSPMKGHSHVYWYRQLPEEGLKFMVYLQKENIIDESGMPKERFSAEFPKEGPSILRIQQVVRGDSAAYFCASSSGLAGNEQFFGPGTRLTVL.

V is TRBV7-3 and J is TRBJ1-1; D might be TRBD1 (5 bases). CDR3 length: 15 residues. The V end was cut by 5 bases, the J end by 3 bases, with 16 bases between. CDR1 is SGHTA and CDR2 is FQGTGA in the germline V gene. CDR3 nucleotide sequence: TGTGCCAGCAGCCCGACCCAGGGTGCGGACACTGAAGCTTTCTTT. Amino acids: CASSPTQGADTEAFF.

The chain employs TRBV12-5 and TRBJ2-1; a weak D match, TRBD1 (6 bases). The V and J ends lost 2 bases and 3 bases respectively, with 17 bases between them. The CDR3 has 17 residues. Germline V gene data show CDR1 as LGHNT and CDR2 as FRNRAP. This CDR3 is CASGLLTLGGYYNEQFF. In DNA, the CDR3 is TGTGCTAGTGGTTTGCTCACCCTTGGGGGCTACTACAATGAGCAGTTCTTC.

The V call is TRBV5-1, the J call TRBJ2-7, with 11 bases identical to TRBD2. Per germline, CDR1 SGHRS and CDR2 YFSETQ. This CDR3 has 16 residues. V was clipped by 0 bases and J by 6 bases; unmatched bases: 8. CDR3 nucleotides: TGCGCCAGCAGCTTGGGCCTAGCGGGAGGAAGAATCGAGCAGTACTTC. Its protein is CASSLGLAGGRIEQYF.

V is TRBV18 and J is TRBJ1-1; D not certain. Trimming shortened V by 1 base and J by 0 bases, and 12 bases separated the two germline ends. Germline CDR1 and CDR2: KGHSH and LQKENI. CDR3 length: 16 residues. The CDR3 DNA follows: TGTGCCAGCTCACCACTAGCCGCAAAGTTGAACACTGAAGCTTTCTTT. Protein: CASSPLAAKLNTEAFF.

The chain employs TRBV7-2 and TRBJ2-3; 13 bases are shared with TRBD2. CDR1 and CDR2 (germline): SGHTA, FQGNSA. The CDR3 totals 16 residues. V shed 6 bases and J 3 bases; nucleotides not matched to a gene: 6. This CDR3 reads CASRFPGLAGTDTQYF. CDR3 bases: TGTGCCAGCAGATTTCCGGGACTAGCGGGAACAGATACGCAGTATTTT.

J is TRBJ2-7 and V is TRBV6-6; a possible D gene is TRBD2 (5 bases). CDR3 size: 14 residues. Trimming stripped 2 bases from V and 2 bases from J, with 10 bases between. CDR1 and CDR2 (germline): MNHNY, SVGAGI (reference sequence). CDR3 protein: CASSYGAETYEQYF. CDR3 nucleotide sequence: TGTGCCAGCAGTTACGGAGCGGAGACCTACGAGCAGTACTTC.

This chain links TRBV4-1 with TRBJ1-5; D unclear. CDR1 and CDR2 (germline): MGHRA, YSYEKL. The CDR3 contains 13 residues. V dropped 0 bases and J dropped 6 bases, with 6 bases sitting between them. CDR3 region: CASSQDVGQPQHF. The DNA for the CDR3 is TGCGCCAGCAGCCAAGATGTCGGTCAGCCCCAGCATTTT.

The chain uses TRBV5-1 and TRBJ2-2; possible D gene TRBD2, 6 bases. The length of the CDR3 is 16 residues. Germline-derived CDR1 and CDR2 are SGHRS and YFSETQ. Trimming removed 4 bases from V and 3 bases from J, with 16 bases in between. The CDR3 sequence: CASSQSPSEYTGELFF. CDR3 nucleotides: TGCGCCAGCAGCCAGAGTCCTAGCGAGTACACCGGGGAGCTGTTTTTT.

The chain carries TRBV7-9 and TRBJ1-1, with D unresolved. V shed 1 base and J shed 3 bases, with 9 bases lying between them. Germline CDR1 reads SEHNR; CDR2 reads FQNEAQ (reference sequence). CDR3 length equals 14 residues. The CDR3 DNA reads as TGTGCCAGCAGCTTAGATAGCGGGGACACTGAAGCTTTCTTT. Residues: CASSLDSGDTEAFF.

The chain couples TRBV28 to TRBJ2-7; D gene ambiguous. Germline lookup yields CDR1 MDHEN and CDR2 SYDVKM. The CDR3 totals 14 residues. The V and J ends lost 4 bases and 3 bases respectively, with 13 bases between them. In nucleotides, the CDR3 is TGTGCCAGCAGTTCCCGGCAGGCATTCTACGAGCAGTACTTC. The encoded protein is CASSSRQAFYEQYF.

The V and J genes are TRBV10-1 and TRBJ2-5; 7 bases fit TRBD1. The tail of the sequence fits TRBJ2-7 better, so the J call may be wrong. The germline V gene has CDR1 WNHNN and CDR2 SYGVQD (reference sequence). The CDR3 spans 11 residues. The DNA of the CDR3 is TGCGCCAGCGGGGACAGTTACGAGCAGTACTTC. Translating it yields CASGDSYEQYF.

CDR3 sequence: CASGTVPPSNQPQHF. CDR3 nucleotide sequence: TGTGCCAGCGGGACAGTCCCCCCTAGCAATCAGCCCCAGCATTTT. The V gene is TRBV19, the J gene TRBJ1-5, with 7 bases fitting TRBD1. The germline V gene encodes CDR1 LNHDA and CDR2 SQIVND (reference sequence). CDR3 length: 15 residues. V shed 9 bases, J shed 0 bases, and the junction held 8 bases outside the gene matches.

The CDR3 region has the DNA TGTGCCAGCAGTGGTGGAGGGGGCAAAGTGGTGAACACTGAAGCTTTCTTT. This gives the protein CASSGGGGKVVNTEAFF. The chain links TRBV25-1 to TRBJ1-1, with TRBD1 identical over 7 bases. The CDR3 length is 17 residues. Germline CDR1 and CDR2: MGHDK and SYGVNS. After removal of 4 bases from V and 0 bases from J, the junction contained 11 bases not matched to a gene.